Shown below are 31 T cell receptor beta chains from a single sample sequenced in a study of T cell responses to AZD1222 COVID-19 vaccine. Some clones are missing from TCRdb's copy, which holds only in-frame ones; the method was immunoSEQ multiplex PCR. The sample has roughly 120,000 clones; just under 90% are singletons. The input for sequencing was peripheral blood, taken on day 0 of AZD1222 vaccination. The receptors come from an adult in good health.

The rearrangement joins TRBV14 to TRBJ1-2; possibly TRBD1 for D (5 bases). There are 13 residues in the CDR3. With 4 bases removed from V and 8 bases from J, the gap between germline ends came to 14 bases. Germline CDR1 is SGHDN and CDR2 is FVKESK. CDR3 bases: TGTGCCAGCAGCCCCTCAGGGTTTTTGGGCTACACCTTC. Its translation: CASSPSGFLGYTF.

The chain combines TRBV21-1 with TRBJ1-1; whether TRBD1, the table's D call, matches the DNA was not checked. TRBV21-1 is given as a pseudogene. CDR3 length: 15 amino acids. This chain's CDR3 is CASSKGDRGQGEAFF. DNA for the CDR3: TGTGCCAGCAGCAAAGGGGACAGGGGGCAAGGTGAAGCTTTCTTT.

This clone has a handful of counts. The V and J genes are TRBV24-1 and TRBJ1-1; 7 positions match TRBD1. CDR3 size: 14 residues. V shed 5 bases and J 4 bases; nucleotides not matched to a gene: 6. CDR1 is KGHDR and CDR2 is SFDVKD in the germline V gene. CDR3 nucleotide sequence: TGTGCCACCAGTGCCGCAGACAGGGCCACTGAAGCTTTCTTT. Translated, it gives CATSAADRATEAFF.

V is TRBV5-1 and J is TRBJ2-1; D is ambiguous. CDR3 length equals 13 residues. Deletions cut 0 bases from V and 4 bases from J, with 5 bases between. Germline V gene data show CDR1 as SGHRS and CDR2 as YFSETQ. CDR3 sequence: CASSLDWYNEQFF. The CDR3 coding sequence is TGCGCCAGCAGCTTGGACTGGTACAATGAGCAGTTCTTC.

V usage is TRBV2 and J usage is TRBJ1-6; 9 bases fit TRBD1. Germline V gives CDR1 SNHLY, CDR2 FYNNEI. There are 18 residues in the CDR3. With V trimmed by 5 bases and J by 0 bases, 8 bases remained unmatched. The CDR3 protein is CASSPPGQGSSYNSPLHF. The CDR3 DNA reads TGTGCCAGCAGTCCCCCGGGACAGGGAAGCTCCTATAATTCACCCCTCCACTTT.

This chain joins TRBV5-1 and TRBJ1-6; D uncertain. Trimming pared 5 bases from V and 5 bases from J, leaving 5 bases between. The CDR3 totals 12 residues. The germline V gene encodes CDR1 SGHRS and CDR2 YFSETQ. The CDR3 here is CASRENNSPLHF. Here the CDR3 DNA reads TGCGCCAGCAGGGAAAATAATTCACCCCTCCACTTT.

This chain links TRBV18 with TRBJ1-5, with TRBD1 as a possible D gene (5 bases). Trimming shortened V by 4 bases and J by 5 bases, and 9 bases separated the two germline ends. There are 13 residues in the CDR3. Looked up from germline, CDR1 is KGHSH and CDR2 is LQKENI. The CDR3 sequence is CASSQDNYQPQHF. The CDR3 DNA reads TGTGCCAGCTCACAGGACAACTATCAGCCCCAGCATTTT.

The chain couples TRBV7-9 to TRBJ2-5; 12 bases align to TRBD2. The CDR3 has 15 residues. Trimming at V came to 5 bases and at J to 5 bases, leaving 6 bases not matched to a gene. The germline V gene has CDR1 SEHNR and CDR2 FQNEAQ (reference sequence). The CDR3 loop is CASSALLAGGETQYF. The CDR3 bases are TGTGCCAGCAGCGCCTTACTAGCGGGAGGTGAGACCCAGTACTTC.

The chain recombines TRBV12-3 or TRBV12-4 with TRBJ2-4; 7 bases agree with TRBD2. This CDR3 is built from 13 residues. Trimming took 5 bases from V and 8 from J; bases not matched to a gene: 6. DNA for the CDR3: TGTGCCAGCAGTCCCCGAGGGAGGGACATTCAGTACTTC. This sequence encodes CASSPRGRDIQYF.

The J gene is TRBJ2-1, the V gene TRBV7-9; no clear D gene. V lost 0 bases, J lost 6 bases, and 6 bases lay in between. The CDR3 extends over 13 amino acids. Germline V gene lookup returns CDR1 SEHNR and CDR2 FQNEAQ (reference sequence). Written as DNA, the CDR3 is TGTGCCAGCAGCTTAGCCAGTGGCAATGAGCAGTTCTTC. This gives the protein CASSLASGNEQFF.

The chain employs TRBV29-1 and TRBJ1-1; no clear D. Germline V lookup: CDR1 SQVTM, CDR2 ANQGSEA. This CDR3 spans 14 amino acids. The V and J ends lost 4 bases and 0 bases respectively, with 12 bases between them. CDR3 DNA: TGCAGCGTTGGAGTCACAGCTATGAACACTGAAGCTTTCTTT. Translation gives CSVGVTAMNTEAFF.

This rearrangement joins TRBV7-8 to TRBJ2-2, with D perhaps TRBD2 (6 bases). This CDR3 is built from 15 residues. Trimming took 1 base from V and 5 from J, leaving 11 bases between them. CDR1 and CDR2 (germline): SGHVS, FQNEAQ. The CDR3 loop is CASSLVGRGTGELFF. The CDR3 DNA sequence: TGTGCCAGCAGCTTAGTCGGCCGGGGGACCGGGGAGCTGTTTTTT.

The table lists this clone with a few counts. This chain joins TRBV29-1 and TRBJ1-2; TRBD1 is a possible D gene (6 bases). The CDR3 length is 12 residues. V was clipped by 6 bases and J by 3 bases, with 11 bases between them. CDR1 and CDR2 (germline): SQVTM, ANQGSEA. The CDR3 DNA sequence: TGCAGCGTAACGGACAGTTACTATGGCTACACCTTC. As protein: CSVTDSYYGYTF.

V is TRBV28 and J is TRBJ2-3; TRBD2 matches 9 bases. The ends lost 3 bases at V and 1 base at J; junction bases unmatched: 5. The CDR3 has 16 amino acids. Germline CDR1 is MDHEN and CDR2 is SYDVKM. CDR3 loop: CASSFSGGAGTDTQYF. The CDR3 region has the DNA TGTGCCAGCAGTTTTAGCGGGGGTGCGGGCACAGATACGCAGTATTTT.

The chain uses TRBV19 and TRBJ1-1; D possibly corresponds to TRBD1 (5 bases). Germline V gives CDR1 LNHDA, CDR2 SQIVND (reference sequence). Trimming removed 7 bases at V and 7 bases at J, with 16 bases between. The CDR3 sequence is 13 residues long. Written as DNA, the CDR3 is TGTGCCAGTACCTCCGGCAGGGCCAGTGAAGCTTTCTTT. This sequence encodes CASTSGRASEAFF.

The chain is built from TRBV3-1 (or the pseudogene TRBV3-2) and TRBJ2-1, with 8 bases aligning to TRBD2. Germline trimming cut 1 base from V and 0 bases from J; bases unmatched to any gene: 2. CDR1 is LGHDT, CDR2 YNNKEL, per germline (reference sequence). The CDR3 is made up of 16 amino acids. The CDR3 protein is CASSQGGTSSYNEQFF. The CDR3 DNA reads TGTGCCAGCAGCCAAGGCGGGACTAGCTCCTACAATGAGCAGTTCTTC.

The chain links TRBV4-1 to TRBJ2-7; a weak D match, TRBD1 (5 bases). Germline assignment: CDR1 MGHRA and CDR2 YSYEKL. There are 15 residues in the CDR3. With 0 bases removed from V and 3 bases from J, the gap between germline ends came to 12 bases. This CDR3 reads CASSQDKGLVYEQYF. The CDR3 DNA reads as TGCGCCAGCAGCCAAGATAAGGGGCTGGTCTACGAGCAGTACTTC.

The chain links TRBV9 to TRBJ2-5; 9 nucleotides agree with TRBD2. With 4 bases clipped from V and 1 base from J, the junction kept 14 bases outside the gene matches. The V gene's germline CDR1 is SGDLS and CDR2 YYNGEE. The CDR3 totals 18 residues. The DNA for the CDR3 is TGTGCCAGCAGCCCCTCGCTAGCGGGGCCGGGGGTCCAAGAGACCCAGTACTTC. Translated, it gives CASSPSLAGPGVQETQYF.

This sequence joins TRBV27 and TRBJ1-2, with D hard to call. The germline CDR1 and CDR2 sequences are MNHEY and SMNVEV (reference sequence). The V end lost 3 bases, the J end lost 2 bases, and 10 bases lay between the germline ends. The CDR3 has 14 residues. The CDR3 is CASSFASANYGYTF. Written as DNA, the CDR3 is TGTGCCAGCAGTTTCGCGTCGGCGAACTATGGCTACACCTTC.

The rearrangement joins TRBV19 to TRBJ2-3, with D perhaps TRBD2 (6 bases). The ends were cut back, 9 bases at V and 2 bases at J, with 21 bases in the middle. CDR3 length: 16 amino acids. Germline V lookup: CDR1 LNHDA, CDR2 SQIVND (reference sequence). Written as DNA, the CDR3 is TGTGCCAGCCAGCCTTGGGACTTACTTAACACAGATACGCAGTATTTT. The encoded protein is CASQPWDLLNTDTQYF.

The chain employs TRBV12-3 or TRBV12-4 and TRBJ2-1; no definite D call. This CDR3 region has 13 residues. Between the trimmed V and J ends, which lost 7 bases and 9 bases, there was a span of 16 bases. CDR3 sequence reads: CASTGGPYGEQFF. The CDR3 DNA sequence: TGTGCCAGCACAGGCGGTCCCTACGGTGAGCAGTTCTTC.

The chain uses TRBV3-1 (or the pseudogene TRBV3-2) and TRBJ1-1; the D gene is possibly TRBD1 (5 bases). Germline V gene data show CDR1 as LGHDT and CDR2 as YNNKEL (reference sequence). Trimming stripped 4 bases from V and 2 bases from J, with 8 bases between. This CDR3 spans 13 amino acids. The CDR3 sequence is CASSRDRNTEAFF. The CDR3 bases are TGTGCCAGCAGCCGAGACAGAAACACTGAAGCTTTCTTT.

By its share, this clone is medium-sized. This chain's CDR3 is CASSPGQGMTEAFF. CDR3 DNA sequence: TGTGCCAGCTCACCGGGACAGGGAATGACTGAAGCTTTCTTT. This sequence joins TRBV18 and TRBJ1-1; TRBD1 matches 9 bases. V was clipped by 3 bases and J by 5 bases; unmatched bases: 4. The CDR3 is 14 residues long. Germline loops: CDR1 KGHSH, CDR2 LQKENI.

This clone appeared a single time. This rearrangement joins TRBV5-1 to TRBJ2-3; the D is unclear. This CDR3 has 15 amino acids. With 1 base removed from V and 0 bases from J, the gap between germline ends came to 9 bases. Germline CDR1 SGHRS, CDR2 YFSETQ. CDR3 in amino acids: CASSLRTGSTDTQYF. The CDR3 DNA reads TGCGCCAGCAGCTTGAGAACGGGTAGCACAGATACGCAGTATTTT.

The chain recombines TRBV28 with TRBJ1-1; TRBD1 agrees at 10 bases. The V gene end was trimmed by 4 bases and the J gene end by 6 bases; junction bases not matched to a gene: 11. CDR3 size: 16 residues. Per the germline V gene, CDR1 is MDHEN and CDR2 is SYDVKM. CDR3 DNA sequence: TGTGCCAGCAGTTCCCCCGGGACAGGGGACATTCCTGAAGCTTTCTTT. This codes for CASSSPGTGDIPEAFF.

This sequence joins TRBV12-3 or TRBV12-4 and TRBJ1-3; D gene ambiguous. V lost 8 bases and J lost 4, with 9 bases in between. The CDR3 extends over 12 amino acids. CDR3 nucleotides: TGTGCCAGCCGTGGGCAGGGAAACACCATATATTTT. Protein sequence: CASRGQGNTIYF.

This rearrangement joins TRBV27 to TRBJ1-2; D gene uncertain. Trimming took 6 bases from V and 6 from J, leaving 23 bases between them. The germline V gene has CDR1 MNHEY and CDR2 SMNVEV (reference sequence). CDR3 size: 16 residues. CDR3 sequence: CASSPGRSPTLDGYTF. The DNA of the CDR3 is TGTGCCAGCAGCCCCGGACGGAGCCCGACGTTGGATGGCTACACCTTC.

The V and J genes are TRBV2 and TRBJ2-4; weak D call: TRBD1 (5 bases). V shed 5 bases and J shed 0 bases, with 11 bases lying between them. CDR3 length equals 15 residues. Germline V gene sequence: CDR1 SNHLY, CDR2 FYNNEI. CDR3 coding DNA: TGTGCCAGCAGTAAAGACAGTCTAGCCAAAAACATTCAGTACTTC. Protein: CASSKDSLAKNIQYF.

This chain connects TRBV6-5 to TRBJ1-2; 7 nucleotides align to TRBD1. V dropped 6 bases and J dropped 4; count of bases not matched to a gene: 5. Germline values: CDR1 MNHEY, CDR2 SVGAGI. The CDR3 length is 13 residues. Here the CDR3 DNA reads TGTGCCAGCAGACTTACAGGGGTCTATGGCTACACCTTC. Protein product: CASRLTGVYGYTF.

This sequence joins TRBV3-1 (or the pseudogene TRBV3-2) and TRBJ2-3; D may be TRBD1 or TRBD2 (5 bases each). The V and J ends lost 2 bases and 1 base respectively, with 19 bases between them. Germline loops: CDR1 LGHDT, CDR2 YNNKEL (reference sequence). The length of the CDR3 is 18 residues. The DNA for the CDR3 is TGTGCCAGCAGCCAATTCCTCTGGGACGGTGATGGCACAGATACGCAGTATTTT. Its protein product is CASSQFLWDGDGTDTQYF.

CDR3 loop: CASSSAGFGGGREQYF. The CDR3 DNA is TGTGCCAGCAGCTCCGCTGGGTTTGGTGGGGGGCGCGAGCAGTACTTC. This chain joins TRBV27 and TRBJ2-7; D is possibly TRBD1 or TRBD2 (6 bases each). The CDR3 is 16 amino acids. Trimming removed 6 bases from V and 6 bases from J, with 24 bases in between. From germline, CDR1 is MNHEY and CDR2 SMNVEV (reference sequence).